These 4 T cell receptor beta chains originate from one sample sequenced in a study of cytomegalovirus exposure and HLA in healthy donors. Amplification used 60 Vbeta primers and 13 Jbeta primers. Sequencing was performed with immunoSEQ multiplex PCR; in TCRdb, only in-frame clones are kept and a portion is missing. The sample has 150,000 to 200,000 clones; approximately 84% are singletons. Sequencing was done on a sample of PBMCs. These receptor sequences come from a man younger than 35 in good health and CMV-seropositive.

This clone has just one count. The chain has TRBV5-4 and TRBJ2-1; 9 bases fit TRBD2. The V segment lost 4 bases and the J segment 4 bases; nucleotides outside the gene matches: 6. The germline CDR1 and CDR2 sequences are SGHNT and YYREEE (reference sequence). The CDR3 runs to 15 residues. The CDR3, as DNA: TGTGCCAGCAGCACTGCTAGCGGGACTTACAATGAGCAGTTCTTC. It encodes CASSTASGTYNEQFF.

This clone was detected once. V gene TRBV27 combines with J gene TRBJ2-1; TRBD1 matches 7 bases. The J segment lost 4 bases and the V segment lost 6 bases, leaving 6 bases of the junction unmatched. Germline-derived CDR1 and CDR2 are MNHEY and SMNVEV (reference sequence). This CDR3 spans 14 amino acids. The CDR3 bases are TGTGCCAGCAGCCCCGGGACAGCTTACAATGAGCAGTTCTTC. This gives the protein CASSPGTAYNEQFF.

This clone was observed a handful of times. CDR3 protein: CSVSSGGETQYF. CDR3 in DNA: TGCAGCGTCTCTAGCGGGGGAGAGACCCAGTACTTC. The chain employs TRBV29-1 and TRBJ2-5, with TRBD2 matching over 10 bases. The CDR3 has 12 amino acids. Germline trimming cut 6 bases from V and 4 bases from J; bases unmatched to any gene: 2. Per the germline V gene, CDR1 is SQVTM and CDR2 is ANQGSEA. Filled out from reference TRBV29-1 and TRBJ2-5, the complete variable domain reads SAVISQKPSRDICQRGTSLTIQCQVDSQVTMMFWYRQQPGQSLTLIATANQGSEATYESGFVIDKFPISRPNLTFSTLTVSNMSPEDSSIYLCSVSSGGETQYFGPGTRLLVL.

V and J are TRBV6-6 and TRBJ1-2; 8 bases map to TRBD1. J was trimmed by 5 bases and V by 6 bases; bases with no gene match: 5. Germline V gene lookup returns CDR1 MNHNY and CDR2 SVGAGI (reference sequence). CDR3 length equals 13 residues. Here the CDR3 DNA reads TGTGCCAGCAGCTCGGACAGGGTGTATGGCTACACCTTC. Translated, it gives CASSSDRVYGYTF.